Listed here is a single T cell receptor (beta chain). The antigen is unknown. The entry originates in a study of cytomegalovirus exposure and HLA in healthy donors. Whole-study results and caveats: One cluster of highly shared sequence variants probably arose as a sequencing artifact. Differences between HLA loci emerged in a later analysis of TCR association rates, with DRB1 most and HLA-C fewest. In an earlier analysis, most TCR beta V segments were productive about 87% or about 30% of the time.

Germline V gene data show CDR1 as LNHNV and CDR2 as YYDKDF (reference sequence). With 0 bases clipped from V and 2 bases from J, the junction kept 3 bases outside the gene matches. CDR3 length equals 16 residues. 60 Vbeta and 13 Jbeta primers were used in PCR. The data were produced by immunoSEQ multiplex PCR, yet TCRdb's version contains in-frame clones alone and is incomplete. Seen here are roughly 200,000 clones, 75% to 80% observed once, and the top ten hold about 2.6%. The rearrangement joins TRBV15 to TRBJ2-1; 8 bases align to TRBD2. The sample taken for sequencing was PBMCs. This receptor was identified in a female donor in good health and CMV-seronegative. The CDR3 nucleotides are TGTGCCACCAGCAGAGAGACGCGGGAGGCCTACAATGAGCAGTTCTTC. As protein: CATSRETREAYNEQFF. Supplemented by reference TRBV15 and TRBJ2-1, the full variable domain reads DAMVIQNPRYQVTQFGKPVTLSCSQTLNHNVMYWYQQKSSQAPKLLFHYYDKDFNNEADTPDNFQSRRPNTSFCFLDIRSPGLGDTAMYLCATSRETREAYNEQFFGPGTRLTVL.